The 18 T cell receptor beta chains listed next were all sequenced from one sample in a study of T cells after posttransplantation cyclophosphamide. Cyclophosphamide on days +3 and +4 followed busulfan-fludarabine conditioning and a marrow graft. Here immunoSEQ multiplex PCR was the method, and the copy in TCRdb shows in-frame clones only, minus some. In total the sample includes roughly 7,700 clones, none of them seen once. Sequences were derived from PBMCs, sampled approximately 3 months after allogeneic stem cell transplant with posttransplant cyclophosphamide. The receptor set was obtained from a female patient aged 55-70 years who received an allogeneic stem cell transplant from an unrelated donor, was CMV-positive, and had acute GVHD only. Some T cells may be graft donor cells.

This clone is classed as medium-sized. The chain is built from TRBV19 and TRBJ1-4; 8 nucleotides agree with TRBD1. V dropped 5 bases and J dropped 5; count of bases not matched to a gene: 4. This CDR3 comprises 14 residues. Germline lookup yields CDR1 LNHDA and CDR2 SQIVND (reference sequence). CDR3: CASSGQGANEKLFF. The CDR3, as DNA: TGTGCCAGTAGTGGACAGGGCGCCAATGAAAAACTGTTTTTT.

This clone was found many times. The V gene is TRBV4-2, the J gene TRBJ1-5; D possibly corresponds to TRBD1 (5 bases). Germline assignment: CDR1 LGHNA and CDR2 YNFKEQ. This CDR3 spans 17 amino acids. Trimming shortened V by 3 bases and J by 0 bases, and 15 bases separated the two germline ends. The CDR3 protein is CASSQERGRDSNQPQHF. The CDR3 nucleotides read TGTGCCAGCAGCCAGGAAAGGGGCAGGGATAGCAATCAGCCCCAGCATTTT.

This clone was counted a few times. This chain joins TRBV30 and TRBJ1-2; D call uncertain. In germline, CDR1 is GTSNPN, CDR2 SVGIG (reference sequence). The ends were cut back, 5 bases at V and 9 bases at J, with 16 bases in the middle. CDR3 length: 12 residues. CDR3 in DNA: TGTGCCTGGTCGTCGGGTATGGGTCGCTACACCTTC. This encodes CAWSSGMGRYTF.

In its sample, this clone was seen many times. The chain combines TRBV12-3 or TRBV12-4 with TRBJ1-6, with D possibly matching TRBD1 (6 bases). The V end lost 6 bases, the J end lost 8 bases, and 17 bases lay between the germline ends. The CDR3 is 15 amino acids. Here the CDR3 reads CASRRRVDSYSPLHF. CDR3 DNA: TGTGCCAGCAGACGAAGGGTGGACAGCTATTCACCCCTCCACTTT.

This clone was detected a few times. The CDR3 coding sequence is TGTGCCAGCAGCCAAGAGGGGCTTAGCACAGATACGCAGTATTTT. As protein: CASSQEGLSTDTQYF. J is TRBJ2-3 and V is TRBV4-2, with D perhaps TRBD1 (5 bases). Germline values: CDR1 LGHNA, CDR2 YNFKEQ. The CDR3 contains 15 residues. Trimming left V 0 bases short and J 0 bases short, with 7 bases between.

This clone was observed many times. This chain uses TRBV5-3 with TRBJ1-1, with 11 bases that match TRBD1. TRBV5-3 is filed as an ORF, its function uncertain. V shed 4 bases and J 3 bases; nucleotides not matched to a gene: 8. This CDR3 comprises 16 residues. The CDR3 bases are TGTGCCAGAAGCGTAACGGGACAGGGGGTTGACACTGAAGCTTTCTTT. Translating gives CARSVTGQGVDTEAFF.

This clone has ten or more counts. Here the CDR3 omits its conserved ending phenylalanine or tryptophan, so a read error is the likely source. No DNA is shown, since the ends of the CDR3 on it are uncertain; the CDR3 is the one TCRdb lists. CDR3 loop: CASSKVGPND. The chain couples TRBV7-9 to TRBJ1-1; the table's D call, TRBD1, has no DNA check behind it. With termini counted, the CDR3 has 10 amino acids. Germline assignment: CDR1 SEHNR and CDR2 FQNEAQ (reference sequence).

This clone was counted many times. The CDR3: CASRRLAGGLETQYF. Here the CDR3 DNA reads TGTGCCAGCAGAAGACTAGCGGGGGGGCTAGAGACCCAGTACTTC. The gene calls are TRBV2 and TRBJ2-5; 14 nucleotides align to TRBD2. Trimming removed 6 bases from V and 4 bases from J; junction bases left unmatched: 4. CDR1 and CDR2 from the germline V gene are SNHLY and FYNNEI. There are 15 residues in the CDR3.

This clone was seen a handful of times. The chain employs TRBV24-1 and TRBJ2-5; weak D call: TRBD1 (6 bases). The CDR3 contains 17 residues. The V gene lost 2 bases and the J gene lost 3 bases, with 18 bases spanning the gap. Per the germline V gene, CDR1 is KGHDR and CDR2 is SFDVKD. The CDR3 region is CATSDWGRGQREETQYF. CDR3 sequence (DNA): TGTGCCACCAGTGATTGGGGGAGAGGACAGAGAGAAGAGACCCAGTACTTC.

This clone showed up many times. CDR3 nucleotide sequence: TGTGCCAGCAGCTTCCCGACTAGTTTCGAGACCCAGTACTTC. Residues: CASSFPTSFETQYF. The gene calls are TRBV5-6 and TRBJ2-5; TRBD2 is a possible D gene (6 bases). Germline V CDR1 and CDR2: SGHDT, YYEEEE. Trimming took 2 bases from V and 5 from J, leaving 13 bases between them. The CDR3 is made up of 14 amino acids.

This clone appeared many times. The chain employs TRBV12-3 or TRBV12-4 and TRBJ2-3; D remains ambiguous. The CDR3 covers 14 residues. V lost 6 bases, J lost 1 base, and 11 bases lay in between. CDR3 nucleotides: TGTGCCAGCAGACCTACAAGGGGCACAGATACGCAGTATTTT. Protein: CASRPTRGTDTQYF.

This clone was picked up many times. The chain links TRBV28 to TRBJ2-7, with TRBD1 identical over 7 bases. The CDR3 length is 18 residues. The V gene end was trimmed by 6 bases and the J gene end by 2 bases; junction bases not matched to a gene: 19. Germline CDR1 is MDHEN and CDR2 is SYDVKM. CDR3: CASSLPFSTGLRTYEQYF. Written as DNA, the CDR3 is TGTGCCAGCAGCCTACCCTTCTCGACAGGGTTGAGAACCTACGAGCAGTACTTC.

This clone came up a few times. The chain joins TRBV19 to TRBJ2-3; 13 bases line up with TRBD2. Trimming removed 5 bases from V and 6 bases from J; junction bases left unmatched: 8. CDR3 length: 16 amino acids. Germline V gene data show CDR1 as LNHDA and CDR2 as SQIVND (reference sequence). This CDR3 reads CASSSRTSGRVDTQYF. The CDR3 DNA follows: TGTGCCAGTAGTTCGAGAACTAGCGGGAGGGTTGATACGCAGTATTTT.

This clone was seen ten or more times. V and J are TRBV5-1 and TRBJ2-7, with a tentative D call TRBD1 (8 bases). Deletions cut 4 bases from V and 3 bases from J, with 17 bases between. The length of the CDR3 is 15 residues. Germline CDR1 and CDR2: SGHRS and YFSETQ. The CDR3 loop reads CASSLPTGGDYEQYF. The CDR3 DNA follows: TGCGCCAGCAGCCTGCCTACAGGGGGGGACTACGAGCAGTACTTC.

This clone was observed many times. This chain links TRBV4-3 with TRBJ2-7; 9 nucleotides agree with TRBD1. J gave up 1 base and V 1 base, and 5 bases lay outside the gene matches. The CDR3 totals 16 residues. Germline V lookup: CDR1 LGHNA, CDR2 YSLEER. The CDR3 coding sequence is TGCGCCAGCAGCCAAGCCGGGACAGGGAGGTCCTACGAGCAGTACTTC. Its translation: CASSQAGTGRSYEQYF.

This rearrangement joins TRBV6-2 or TRBV6-3 to TRBJ2-5; 11 nucleotides match TRBD2. The CDR3 runs 14 residues. Germline CDR1 reads MNHEY; CDR2 reads SVGEGT. J gave up 3 bases and V 6 bases, and 3 bases lay outside the gene matches. The CDR3 DNA is TGTGCCAGCAGCTCGGGACTAGCGGAAGAGACCCAGTACTTC. Translated: CASSSGLAEETQYF.

This clone occurred many times. V gene TRBV12-3 or TRBV12-4 combines with J gene TRBJ1-2, with 7 bases lining up with TRBD1. The trim removed 7 bases at V and 5 bases at J, leaving 16 bases unmatched. The CDR3 spans 16 residues. CDR3 loop: CASTSKTGRGNYGYTF. CDR3 sequence (DNA): TGTGCCAGCACCTCAAAGACAGGGAGAGGAAATTATGGCTACACCTTC.

This clone was seen at least ten times. The chain joins TRBV12-3 or TRBV12-4 to TRBJ1-6; possible D gene TRBD1, 6 bases. V lost 2 bases and J 4 bases, leaving 21 bases between the germline ends. This CDR3 comprises 19 residues. CDR3 coding DNA: TGTGCCAGCAGTTTAAGGAGCGTGGGGAGGGGGTCATATAATTCACCCCTCCACTTT. It is translated as CASSLRSVGRGSYNSPLHF.